This TCR beta chain was documented in a study of beta chain features in type 1 diabetes. cDNA synthesis used the whole RNA isolate, giving expressed TCRB sequences. Repertoires were generated with immunoSEQ multiplex PCR, while TCRdb's copy carries only in-frame clones and drops some. The sample has about 140,000 clones; roughly 10% are singletons. Whole-study findings and limits: The influence of HLA type on TCRB rearrangement stayed undetermined. Compared to healthy donors, patients appeared to have naive, central memory and Treg TCRB repertoires that were more alike.

This clone has more than one count but fewer than ten. Its specificity is unknown. Trimming left V 7 bases short and J 8 bases short, with 14 bases between. Germline CDR1 and CDR2: DFQATT and SNEGSKA (reference sequence). CDR3 length equals 11 residues. The sequenced sample was central memory CD4+ T cells from blood. This rearrangement joins TRBV20-1 to TRBJ1-2, with D maybe TRBD1 (6 bases). The TCR comes from a woman aged 40 to 50 in good health. CDR3 DNA sequence: TGCAGTGTCTCAGGGGCCGCCGGCTACACCTTC. Protein product: CSVSGAAGYTF.